This entry concerns a single T cell receptor (beta chain). No antigen is known for it. This entry is derived from a study of shared clonotypes between healthy human individuals. Overall study results and limits: Naive subsets generally had larger estimated richness than memory subsets.

The CDR3 consists of 14 residues. Looked up from germline, CDR1 is MNHNY and CDR2 is SVGAGI (reference sequence). V was trimmed by 6 bases and J by 16 bases, leaving 24 bases between them. Profiled with immunoSEQ multiplex PCR; TCRdb holds only in-frame clones, not every one. Among around 2.5 million clones listed, approximately 93% were seen once. This chain uses TRBV6-6 with TRBJ1-4; the D gene is possibly TRBD1 (5 bases). The TCR originated in a man younger than 35 in good health. Some clones in this sample may be carry-over from other donors' samples. Sequencing input: naive CD4+ T cells from PBMCs. This sample's subset: CD45RA+ positively selected. CDR3 in amino acids: CASSSTQQVVDRFF. The CDR3 bases are TGTGCCAGCAGCTCCACGCAACAGGTTGTTGATCGGTTTTTT.